These 23 T cell receptor beta chains were all obtained from the same sample, sequenced in a study of blood T cells in healthy people across ages. It was with a sample-barcoded 5' primer and a J-beta primer mix that a second PCR of roughly 6 to 12 cycles was run. TCRdb reprocessed the 5' RACE reads via MiXCR and lists one record per CDR3 protein. This sample has 1.5 million to 2 million distinct CDR3 sequences, with roughly 27% found just once. Sequenced input: blood. These receptors came from a woman aged 25 to 39 in good health.

The genes are TRBV9 and TRBJ1-1; TRBD1 might be the D (6 bases). The CDR3 has 13 amino acids. V lost 5 bases to trimming and J lost 9 bases, with 17 bases between them. Looked up from germline, CDR1 is SGDLS and CDR2 is YYNGEE. CDR3 nucleotides: TGTGCCAGCAGTCCGCCCCAGGGGACCCAAGCTTTCTTT. Its translation: CASSPPQGTQAFF. Variable domain in full (rest from reference TRBV9 and TRBJ1-1): DSGVTQTPKHLITATGQRVTLRCSPRSGDLSVYWYQQSLDQGLQFLIQYYNGEERAKGNILERFSAQQFPDLHSELNLSSLELGDSALYFCASSPPQGTQAFFGQGTRLTVV.

Of note for this clonotype: One junction end does not reproduce the germline sequence, and a read error may be involved. In nucleotides, the CDR3 is TGCGCCAGCAGGGAGTCGACACGCAATCAGCCCCAGCATTTT. Protein: CASRESTRNQPQHF. The chain recombines TRBV10-2 with TRBJ1-5; D ambiguous. The CDR3 length is 14 residues. Per the germline V gene, CDR1 is WSHSY and CDR2 is SAAADI.

The chain is built from TRBV18 and TRBJ2-3, with TRBD2 as a possible D gene (7 bases). The V gene lost 2 bases and the J gene lost 2 bases, with 14 bases spanning the gap. The CDR3 extends over 16 amino acids. Per germline, CDR1 KGHSH and CDR2 LQKENI. CDR3 sequence: CASSPSMAGATDTQYF. In DNA, the CDR3 is TGTGCCAGCTCACCAAGTATGGCGGGGGCCACAGATACGCAGTATTTT.

This clonotype was seen more than once but under ten times. The chain recombines TRBV7-2 with TRBJ2-1; D possibly corresponds to TRBD2 (5 bases). This CDR3 is built from 16 residues. Germline CDR1 SGHTA, CDR2 FQGNSA. V lost 2 bases and J 6 bases, leaving 17 bases between the germline ends. Here the CDR3 DNA reads TGTGCCAGCAGCTTAAGGTCGAGGGTCCCCCCCAATGAGCAGTTCTTC. This codes for CASSLRSRVPPNEQFF.

On this clonotype itself: Its ends do not fully match the called genes, so a read error is possible. The chain links TRBV20-1 to TRBJ2-1; 10 bases are shared with TRBD2. The CDR3 contains 15 residues. CDR1 is DFQATT and CDR2 is SNEGSKA in the germline V gene (reference sequence). The CDR3 nucleotides read TGCAGTGATAGAGATCCAGCGGGAGGGCCTTATGAGCAGTTCTTC. Translating gives CSDRDPAGGPYEQFF.

The chain joins TRBV4-1 to TRBJ1-2; 8 bases line up with TRBD1. The germline V gene has CDR1 MGHRA and CDR2 YSYEKL. This CDR3 comprises 13 residues. With 4 bases clipped from V and 8 bases from J, the junction kept 6 bases outside the gene matches. The CDR3 nucleotides are TGCGCCAGCAGCCCTAACAGGGGGAACGGCTACACCTTC. Translated: CASSPNRGNGYTF.

The chain recombines TRBV6-6 with TRBJ1-6; D ambiguous. The germline V and J ends were trimmed by 2 bases and 8 bases, with 7 bases remaining between them. The CDR3 extends over 13 amino acids. The germline V gene has CDR1 MNHNY and CDR2 SVGAGI (reference sequence). In nucleotides, the CDR3 is TGTGCCAGCAGTTACGGGTTGGATTCACCCCTCCACTTT. Translated, it gives CASSYGLDSPLHF.

V usage is TRBV12-5 and J usage is TRBJ1-1; the D gene is possibly TRBD1 (5 bases). The CDR3 has 17 residues. V was clipped by 3 bases and J by 5 bases, with 22 bases between them. Per germline, CDR1 LGHNT and CDR2 FRNRAP. CDR3 nucleotide sequence: TGTGCTAGTGGTTTCCTCATCCGGAGCAGGGAGGAAACTGAAGCTTTCTTT. Protein sequence: CASGFLIRSREETEAFF.

In its sample, this clonotype was seen a few times. The gene calls are TRBV6-6 and TRBJ2-3; either TRBD1 or TRBD2 may fit D (5 bases each). The CDR3 runs 15 residues. V dropped 7 bases and J dropped 3 bases, with 17 bases sitting between them. Germline CDR1 and CDR2: MNHNY and SVGAGI (reference sequence). CDR3 nucleotides: TGTGCCAGCACCGACAGAGGGACGCCTACAGATACGCAGTATTTT. Translation gives CASTDRGTPTDTQYF.

The genes are TRBV20-1 and TRBJ1-5; no clear D. The CDR3 has 13 residues. Trimming removed 5 bases from V and 2 bases from J, with 10 bases in between. Germline-derived CDR1 and CDR2 are DFQATT and SNEGSKA (reference sequence). CDR3 region: CSASDRGNQPQHF. The CDR3, as DNA: TGCAGTGCTTCAGATCGGGGCAATCAGCCCCAGCATTTT.

This clonotype was detected ten times or more. The chain has TRBV20-1 and TRBJ2-1; D is ambiguous. This CDR3 contains 14 residues. The germline gives CDR1 DFQATT, CDR2 SNEGSKA (reference sequence). Trimming took 5 bases from V and 7 from J, leaving 18 bases between them. CDR3 loop: CSAGVPGQVNEQFF. Here the CDR3 DNA reads TGCAGTGCTGGAGTGCCGGGCCAAGTAAATGAGCAGTTCTTC.

This chain links TRBV14 with TRBJ2-1; 7 nucleotides agree with TRBD2. Losses at the gene ends were 5 bases for V and 1 base for J; bases not matched to a gene: 8. The CDR3 covers 16 residues. Germline V CDR1 and CDR2: SGHDN, FVKESK. This chain's CDR3 is CASSYYPSGSYNEQFF. For the CDR3, the DNA is TGTGCCAGCAGCTACTATCCTAGCGGATCCTACAATGAGCAGTTCTTC.

This clonotype was observed a handful of times. The V call is TRBV3-1, the J call TRBJ2-1; 11 bases are a match to TRBD1. The germline gives CDR1 LGHDT, CDR2 YNNKEL (reference sequence). J was trimmed by 7 bases and V by 0 bases; bases with no gene match: 8. The CDR3 is made up of 17 amino acids. Written as DNA, the CDR3 is TGTGCCAGCAGCCAAGAAGTCGGACAGGGGGCGCGGAATGAGCAGTTCTTC. Amino acids: CASSQEVGQGARNEQFF.

The chain recombines TRBV3-1 with TRBJ2-1; 8 bases agree with TRBD1. Germline V gene sequence: CDR1 LGHDT, CDR2 YNNKEL (reference sequence). J gave up 8 bases and V 2 bases, and 2 bases lay outside the gene matches. The CDR3 extends over 13 amino acids. The CDR3 sequence is CASSQSTGDEQFF. The CDR3 DNA reads TGTGCCAGCAGCCAATCGACAGGGGATGAGCAGTTCTTC.

Only a few counts were recorded for this clonotype. The chain has TRBV5-1 and TRBJ2-3; D is tentatively TRBD1 or TRBD2 (5 bases each). Germline CDR1 and CDR2: SGHRS and YFSETQ. The germline V and J ends were trimmed by 4 bases and 5 bases, with 17 bases remaining between them. CDR3 length: 15 residues. The CDR3 sequence: CASSRLPGQRDTQYF. The DNA for the CDR3 is TGCGCCAGCAGCCGATTACCGGGGCAGAGAGATACGCAGTATTTT.

The gene calls are TRBV28 and TRBJ2-7, with 7 bases matching TRBD1. The trim removed 6 bases at V and 4 bases at J, leaving 6 bases unmatched. Germline CDR1 and CDR2: MDHEN and SYDVKM. The CDR3 length is 13 residues. CDR3 coding DNA: TGTGCCAGCAGCAAGGACAGGATTTACGAGCAGTACTTC. Translated, it gives CASSKDRIYEQYF.

This clonotype showed up just a few times. V usage is TRBV29-1 and J usage is TRBJ2-7; TRBD1 might be the D (5 bases). V was shortened by 4 bases and J by 3 bases, with 22 bases between the two germline ends. Germline V lookup: CDR1 SQVTM, CDR2 ANQGSEA. The CDR3 has 16 residues. The DNA for the CDR3 is TGCAGCGTTGCCACTATCCAGGGTGCTAGGGACTACGAGCAGTACTTC. Translation: CSVATIQGARDYEQYF.

This clonotype was counted only a few times. V gene TRBV27 combines with J gene TRBJ2-7; D is perhaps TRBD2 (7 bases). Between the trimmed V and J ends, which lost 10 bases and 5 bases, there was a span of 18 bases. The germline V gene encodes CDR1 MNHEY and CDR2 SMNVEV (reference sequence). This CDR3 region has 13 residues. The CDR3 nucleotides are TGTGCCACCGCCGGGGGGCGCGGAGACGAGCAGTACTTC. Translation gives CATAGGRGDEQYF.

This clonotype has a handful of counts. V is TRBV20-1 and J is TRBJ1-4; D unclear. Trimming pared 6 bases from V and 0 bases from J, leaving 14 bases between. The CDR3 is made up of 15 amino acids. CDR1 and CDR2 (germline): DFQATT, SNEGSKA (reference sequence). For the CDR3, the DNA is TGCAGTGCGGGCTCGGGGTCTGCAACTAATGAAAAACTGTTTTTT. Residues: CSAGSGSATNEKLFF.

This clonotype was picked up many times. The chain links TRBV9 to TRBJ2-5; the D gene is possibly TRBD2 (5 bases). The germline V and J ends were trimmed by 6 bases and 5 bases, with 17 bases remaining between them. In germline, CDR1 is SGDLS, CDR2 YYNGEE. The CDR3 is made up of 14 amino acids. CDR3 in amino acids: CASNPGTGGETQYF. CDR3 nucleotides: TGTGCCAGCAACCCCGGAACGGGCGGGGAGACCCAGTACTTC.

This clonotype was seen many times. This sequence joins TRBV7-2 and TRBJ2-7, with a possible D match to TRBD1 (6 bases). The germline gives CDR1 SGHTA, CDR2 FQGNSA. V lost 0 bases and J lost 5, with 8 bases in between. This CDR3 is built from 13 residues. CDR3 residues: CASSLARGDEQYF. Written as DNA, the CDR3 is TGTGCCAGCAGCTTAGCCAGGGGAGACGAGCAGTACTTC.

There are a few counts of this clonotype. This chain joins TRBV6-2 or TRBV6-3 and TRBJ1-5; no reliable D call. The germline CDR1 and CDR2 sequences are MNHEY and SVGEGT. V gave up 6 bases and J gave up 7 bases, with 16 bases separating them. CDR3 length equals 14 residues. The CDR3 spells CASSQSTPRQPQHF. The CDR3 region has the DNA TGTGCCAGCAGCCAATCGACACCCAGGCAGCCCCAGCATTTT.

The V gene is TRBV5-5, the J gene TRBJ1-1; the D is unclear. V gave up 4 bases and J gave up 5 bases, with 18 bases separating them. This CDR3 region has 15 residues. The germline V gene has CDR1 SGHKS and CDR2 YYEKEE (reference sequence). CDR3: CASSPGPQIATEAFF. CDR3 DNA: TGTGCCAGCAGCCCCGGACCGCAAATCGCAACTGAAGCTTTCTTT.